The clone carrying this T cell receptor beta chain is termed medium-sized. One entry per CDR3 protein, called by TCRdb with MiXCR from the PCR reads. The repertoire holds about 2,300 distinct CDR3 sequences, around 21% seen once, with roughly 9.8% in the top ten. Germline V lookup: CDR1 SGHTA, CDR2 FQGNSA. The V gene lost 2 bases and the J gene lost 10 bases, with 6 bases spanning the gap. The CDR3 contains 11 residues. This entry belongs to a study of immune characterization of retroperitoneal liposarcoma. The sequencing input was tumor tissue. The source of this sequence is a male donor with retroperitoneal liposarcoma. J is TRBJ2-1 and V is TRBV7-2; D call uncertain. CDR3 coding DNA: TGTGCCAGCAGCTTATTGAACGAGCAGTTCTTC. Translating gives CASSLLNEQFF.